The next 3 T cell receptor beta chains were all read from a single sample in a study of T cell responses to AZD1222 COVID-19 vaccine. Some clones are missing from TCRdb's copy, which holds only in-frame ones; the method was immunoSEQ multiplex PCR. Here the sample spans some 180,000 clones, roughly 92% being singletons. The source material was peripheral blood, sampled 28 days after the second AZD1222 dose. These receptors were taken from an adult who received the AZD1222 COVID-19 vaccine.

The chain carries TRBV9 and TRBJ1-2; the D is unclear. The V and J ends lost 2 bases and 7 bases respectively, with 24 bases between them. Germline CDR1 and CDR2: SGDLS and YYNGEE. This CDR3 is 17 amino acids long. In DNA form, the CDR3 reads TGTGCCAGCAGCGTCGCCCCAGAAGTCGGGCCAAGCGGTGGCTACACCTTC. It specifies CASSVAPEVGPSGGYTF. Supplemented by reference TRBV9 and TRBJ1-2, the full variable domain reads DSGVTQTPKHLITATGQRVTLRCSPRSGDLSVYWYQQSLDQGLQFLIQYYNGEERAKGNILERFSAQQFPDLHSELNLSSLELGDSALYFCASSVAPEVGPSGGYTFGSGTRLTVV.

The gene calls are TRBV18 and TRBJ2-5; 8 nucleotides align to TRBD2. The V gene end was trimmed by 6 bases and the J gene end by 5 bases; junction bases not matched to a gene: 14. There are 16 residues in the CDR3. The germline V gene encodes CDR1 KGHSH and CDR2 LQKENI. The DNA for the CDR3 is TGTGCCAGCTCGCCCAGATTAGCGGGGATGGGGGAGACCCAGTACTTC. This codes for CASSPRLAGMGETQYF.

This chain connects TRBV11-1 to TRBJ1-1; unclear D gene. The CDR3 runs 15 residues. The ends were cut back, 8 bases at V and 0 bases at J, with 16 bases in the middle. Germline values: CDR1 SGHAT, CDR2 FQDESV (reference sequence). As DNA, the CDR3 is TGTGCCAGCTCCCCCGGTCCCTACATGAACACTGAAGCTTTCTTT. Protein sequence: CASSPGPYMNTEAFF.